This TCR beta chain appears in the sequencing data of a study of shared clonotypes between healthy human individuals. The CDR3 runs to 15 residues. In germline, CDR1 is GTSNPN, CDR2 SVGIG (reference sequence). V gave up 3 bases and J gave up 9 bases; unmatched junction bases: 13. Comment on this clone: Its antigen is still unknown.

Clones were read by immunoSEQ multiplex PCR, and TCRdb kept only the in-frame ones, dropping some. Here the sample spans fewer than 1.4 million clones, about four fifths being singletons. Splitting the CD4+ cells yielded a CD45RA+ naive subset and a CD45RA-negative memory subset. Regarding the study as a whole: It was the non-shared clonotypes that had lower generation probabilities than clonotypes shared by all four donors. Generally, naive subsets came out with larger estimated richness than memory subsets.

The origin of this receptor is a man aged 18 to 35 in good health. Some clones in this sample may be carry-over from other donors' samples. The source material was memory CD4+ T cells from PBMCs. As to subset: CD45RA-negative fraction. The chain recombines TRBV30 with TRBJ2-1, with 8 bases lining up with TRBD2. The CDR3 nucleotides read TGTGCCTGGAGCGGCGGAGCGGGAGCCTATGGTGAGCAGTTCTTC. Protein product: CAWSGGAGAYGEQFF.